One sample yielded the 3 T cell receptor beta chains listed below, sequenced in a study of response to subunit inactivated influenza vaccine. TCRdb fed the RT-PCR reads into MiXCR, producing one record per CDR3 protein. The sample lists 250,000 to 350,000 distinct CDR3 sequences, approximately 21% occurring once. The sample was PBMCs from blood, taken about 20 months after vaccination. Receptor source: a man between 45 and 75 years old who received an inactivated influenza vaccine.

J is TRBJ1-1 and V is TRBV7-9, with D possibly being TRBD1 (5 bases). V was clipped by 11 bases and J by 1 base, with 11 bases between them. Germline loops: CDR1 SEHNR, CDR2 FQNEAQ (reference sequence). CDR3 length: 12 residues. The DNA for the CDR3 is TGTGCCGAAGGGGACGGGAACACTGAAGCTTTCTTT. Its translation is CAEGDGNTEAFF.

There are a few counts of this clonotype. The chain joins TRBV5-6 to TRBJ1-2, with 7 bases lining up with TRBD1. Germline CDR1 SGHDT, CDR2 YYEEEE. The CDR3 has 16 residues. The J segment lost 4 bases and the V segment lost 4 bases, leaving 13 bases of the junction unmatched. CDR3: CASSEPGTVPFYGYTF. The CDR3 bases are TGTGCCAGCAGCGAGCCCGGGACAGTCCCTTTCTATGGCTACACCTTC.

This clonotype was counted only a few times. The genes are TRBV6-2 or TRBV6-3 and TRBJ2-7; 7 nucleotides match TRBD1. V lost 6 bases to trimming and J lost 4 bases; unmatched junction nucleotides: 9. The length of the CDR3 is 14 residues. In germline, CDR1 is MNHEY, CDR2 SVGEGT. This CDR3 reads CASRTLTGWYEQYF. The CDR3 DNA reads as TGTGCCAGCAGAACTCTGACAGGGTGGTACGAGCAGTACTTC.